This T cell receptor (beta chain) was sequenced during a study of T cell clonotyping in hematopoietic cell transplantation. Study-level information: Recipients' pretransplant samples followed cytoreduction. Findings of the study overall: CD4 and CD8 repertoire contributions could not be separated without sorting. After transplant, recipient diversity fell while pathologically expanded clonotypes grew through day 180.

Described time point: recipient sample about 28 days before transplant, after cytoreduction. Recipients were bled about 28 days pretransplant and at posttransplant days 30, 100, 180. Germline CDR1 reads GTSNPN; CDR2 reads SVGIG (reference sequence). V was cut by 3 bases and J by 0 bases, with 12 bases left in between. The CDR3 length is 14 residues. Clones were read by immunoSEQ multiplex PCR, and TCRdb kept only the in-frame ones, dropping some. The sample lists approximately 6,600 clones, 95% to 97% occurring once. Remarks on this clone: Its antigen is unidentified.

The sample was peripheral blood mononuclear cells, taken before stem cell transplant. This TCR derives from a man in his sixties or seventies with acute myeloid leukemia. Some clones in this sample may be carry-over from other donors' samples. The V gene is TRBV30, the J gene TRBJ2-7, with a possible D match to TRBD1 (6 bases). The DNA for the CDR3 is TGTGCCTGGAGCAGGGGACCCAGCTCCTACGAGCAGTACTTC. It is translated as CAWSRGPSSYEQYF.